The sequence of this TCR beta chain was determined in a study of T cells after yellow fever vaccination (dated by TCRdb to about 2019). Notes on the research overall: The SMART-Seq v4 Ultra Low Input RNA kit was used to prepare libraries from fractions with low cell numbers. To follow T-cell clones before and after both primary and booster YFV17D yellow fever vaccination, bulk TCR alpha and beta repertoires underwent longitudinal sequencing. Two healthy male donors, one aged 18 to 29 and one aged 30 to 39 years, were included in the cohort. Bulk PBMC replicates and cell subsets were isolated from blood drawn at multiple timepoints before and after both primary and secondary immunization.

Findings and caveats that apply to the study as a whole: A small fraction of clonotypes showed up in both the CD4 and CD8 compartments, probably as a result of convergent recombination. Because only a couple of donors were included in the study, the extent to which the findings can be generalized is limited. Computational filtering was required because FACS-sorted repertoires could contain abundant contaminating clonotypes from the bulk population. The secondary T-cell response was weaker than the primary response but faster, peaking on day 5 instead of day 15. Most clones expanded after primary vaccination were re-detected after the booster (almost 98% of CD4 and around 88% of CD8), suggesting broad memory maintenance.

TCR cDNA was synthesized by 5'RACE template switching, which introduced a universal primer site and unique molecular identifiers. cDNA synthesis was primed from both the TCR alpha and TCR beta constant segments. Library amplification used two PCR steps, and the second PCR step added sample barcodes and sequencing adapters. Sequencing of the libraries was done on either Illumina HiSeq 2500 (2x100 bp) or NovaSeq (2x150 bp). The paper's processing steps were these. Demultiplexing of reads and collapsing into UMI consensus sequences were performed with MIGEC, and V(D)J alignment was carried out with MiXCR. Using edgeR on replicate PBMC samples, clonotypes were called vaccine-responding if FDR was below 0.01 and the log2 fold change was above 5 up to day 15. CD4 or CD8 identity was assigned to each bulk clonotype according to whether the clonotype was present at higher abundance in the sequenced CD4 repertoire or the sequenced CD8 repertoire. Through fastp at Q25 and MiXCR, TCRdb rebuilt clones from the public reads, retaining in-frame beta chains. Each entry merges the rows of one CDR3 protein and shows their most common DNA and genes. The V and J calls follow TCRdb's processing rather than the paper's. A total of about 550,000 distinct CDR3 sequences appear in this sample, about a fifth of them only once. The ten largest clones add up to roughly an eighth of the sample.

Explained via the paper, the treatment or condition label denotes: live attenuated yellow fever vaccine strain. At every blood-draw timepoint, two biological replicates of bulk PBMCs were collected. A standard Ficoll-Paque protocol was used to isolate PBMCs from peripheral blood. TriZol was used to extract RNA from bulk PBMCs, from CD4 and CD8 fractions, and from dextramer-positive and dextramer-negative fractions. From its cysteine to its phenylalanine, the CDR3 spans 14 amino acids. Solely the CDR3 DNA is kept, with 42 bases framed from the first base. The trim is 0 bases for V and 9 bases for J, with a gap of 12 bases between the germline ends. The germline V gene gives CDR1 as SGHTA and CDR2 as FQGNSA. On this clonotype: The antigen it binds to is not known. Base qualities were left out, and no much larger clone turns up one base away.

The source is a man aged 25-40 years who received the YFV17D yellow fever vaccine. The input for sequencing was PBMCs, taken 15 days after the yellow fever booster vaccination. The chain links TRBV7-2 with TRBJ2-1, with a weak D call of TRBD1 (5 bases match). The DNA is TGTGCCAGCAGCTTAGCGCTAGGGGTGGGTGAGCAGTTCTTC. This translates into CASSLALGVGEQFF.